Detailed here is one T cell receptor beta chain. Its binding antigen is unknown. No much larger clonotype is one base removed from it; base qualities were not supplied. The data were obtained in a study of patients and donors after allogeneic stem cell transplantation (dated by TCRdb to 2020 to 2022). Library creation used RT-PCR. Data came from a NextSeq 550. The public reads were run again by TCRdb, first through fastp at Q25 and then through MiXCR, and only productive beta chains were kept. Identical CDR3 protein sequences are pooled into one entry, listed with their most common genes and DNA. This sample lists approximately 160,000 distinct CDR3 sequences; around 28% were detected once. The ten largest clones capture about 3% of the sample. V and J lose 3 bases and 4 bases, and a span of 9 bases separates them. Including the terminal cysteine and phenylalanine, the CDR3 comprises 13 residues. Kept here is only the CDR3 DNA, which spans 39 bases and is read in frame from base 1.

Sequenced sample: blood, either unsorted or a sorted T cell fraction (not recorded which). This TCR was sampled from a human donor who was either an allogeneic HSCT recipient or a stem cell or donor lymphocyte infusion donor (not recorded which). It is not recorded whose cells these are; they may come from a transplant donor. The chain employs TRBV12-3 or TRBV12-4 and TRBJ2-5; too little of a D gene remains to name it. The base sequence is TGTGCCAGCAGTTTGCCCTACGGAGAGACCCAGTACTTC. It translates as CASSLPYGETQYF.